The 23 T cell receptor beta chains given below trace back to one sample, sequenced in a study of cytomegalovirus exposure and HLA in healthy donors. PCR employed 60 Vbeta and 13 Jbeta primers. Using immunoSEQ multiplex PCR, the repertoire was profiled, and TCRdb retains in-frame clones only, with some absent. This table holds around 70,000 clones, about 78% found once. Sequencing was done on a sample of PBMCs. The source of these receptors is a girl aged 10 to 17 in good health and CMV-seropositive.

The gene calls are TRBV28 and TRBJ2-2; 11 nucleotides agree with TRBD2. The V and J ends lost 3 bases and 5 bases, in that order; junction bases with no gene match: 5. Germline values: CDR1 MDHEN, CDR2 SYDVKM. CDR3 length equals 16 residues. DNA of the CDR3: TGTGCCAGCAGTTTCGGAACTAGCGGGAGTACCGGGGAGCTGTTTTTT. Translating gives CASSFGTSGSTGELFF.

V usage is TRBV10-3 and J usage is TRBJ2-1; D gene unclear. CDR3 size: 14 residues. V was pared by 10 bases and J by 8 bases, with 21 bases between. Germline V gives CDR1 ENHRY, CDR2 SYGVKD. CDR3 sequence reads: CATLQGIAGDEQFF. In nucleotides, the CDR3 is TGTGCCACCCTTCAAGGAATAGCTGGAGATGAGCAGTTCTTC.

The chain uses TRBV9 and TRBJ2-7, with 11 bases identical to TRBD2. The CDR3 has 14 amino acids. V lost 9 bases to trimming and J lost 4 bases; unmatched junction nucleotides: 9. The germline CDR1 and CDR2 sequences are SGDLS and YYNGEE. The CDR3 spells CATRGGLAVYEQYF. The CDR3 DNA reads TGTGCCACCCGAGGGGGACTAGCGGTTTACGAGCAGTACTTC. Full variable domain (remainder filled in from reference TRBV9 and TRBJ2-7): DSGVTQTPKHLITATGQRVTLRCSPRSGDLSVYWYQQSLDQGLQFLIQYYNGEERAKGNILERFSAQQFPDLHSELNLSSLELGDSALYFCATRGGLAVYEQYFGPGTRLTVT.

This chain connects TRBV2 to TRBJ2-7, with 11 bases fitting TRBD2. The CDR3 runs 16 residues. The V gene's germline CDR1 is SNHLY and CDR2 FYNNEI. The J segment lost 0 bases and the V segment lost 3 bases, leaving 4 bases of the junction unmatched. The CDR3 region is CASSDPTSGSSYEQYF. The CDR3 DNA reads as TGTGCCAGCAGTGACCCCACTAGCGGGAGCTCCTACGAGCAGTACTTC.

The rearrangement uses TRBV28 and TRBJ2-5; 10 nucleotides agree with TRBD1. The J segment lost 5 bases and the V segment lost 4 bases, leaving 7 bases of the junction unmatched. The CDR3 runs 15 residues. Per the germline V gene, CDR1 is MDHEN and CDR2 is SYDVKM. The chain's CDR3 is CASSSPGQGSETQYF. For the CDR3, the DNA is TGTGCCAGCAGTTCGCCGGGACAGGGGTCGGAGACCCAGTACTTC.

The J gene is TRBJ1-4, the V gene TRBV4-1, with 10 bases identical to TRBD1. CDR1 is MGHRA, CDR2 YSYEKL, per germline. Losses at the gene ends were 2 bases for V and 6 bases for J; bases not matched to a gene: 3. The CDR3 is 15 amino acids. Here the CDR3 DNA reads TGCGCCAGCAGCCAAATTGGGACAGGGGATGAAAAACTGTTTTTT. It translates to CASSQIGTGDEKLFF.

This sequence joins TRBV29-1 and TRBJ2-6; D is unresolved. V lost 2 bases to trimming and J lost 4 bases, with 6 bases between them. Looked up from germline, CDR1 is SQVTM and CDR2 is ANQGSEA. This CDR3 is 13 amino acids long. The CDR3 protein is CSVESRGANVLTF. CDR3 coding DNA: TGCAGCGTTGAAAGCCGCGGGGCCAACGTCCTGACTTTC.

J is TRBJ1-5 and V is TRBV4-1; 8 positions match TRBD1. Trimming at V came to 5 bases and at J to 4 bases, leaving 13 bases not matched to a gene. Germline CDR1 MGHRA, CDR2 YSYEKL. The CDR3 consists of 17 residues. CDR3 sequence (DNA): TGCGCCAGCAGCTCACGACAGGGGTTGAGTGCGAATCAGCCCCAGCATTTT. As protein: CASSSRQGLSANQPQHF.

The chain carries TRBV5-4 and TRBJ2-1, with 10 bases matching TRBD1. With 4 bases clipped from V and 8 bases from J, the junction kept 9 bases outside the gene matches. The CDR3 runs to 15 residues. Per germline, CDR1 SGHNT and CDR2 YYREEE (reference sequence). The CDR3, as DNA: TGTGCCAGCAGCCCGGGACAGGGGATCTGGGATGAGCAGTTCTTC. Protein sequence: CASSPGQGIWDEQFF.

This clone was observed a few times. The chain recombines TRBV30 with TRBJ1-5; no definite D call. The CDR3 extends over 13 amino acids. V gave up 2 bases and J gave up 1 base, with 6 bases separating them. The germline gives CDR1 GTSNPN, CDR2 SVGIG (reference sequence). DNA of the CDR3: TGTGCCTGGAGTACGAGGAGCAATCAGCCCCAGCATTTT. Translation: CAWSTRSNQPQHF.

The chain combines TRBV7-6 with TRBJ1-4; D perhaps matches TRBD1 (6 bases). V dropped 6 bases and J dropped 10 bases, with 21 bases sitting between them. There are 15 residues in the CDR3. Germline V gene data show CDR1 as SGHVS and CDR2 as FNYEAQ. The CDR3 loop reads CASRRRTVWVGKLFF. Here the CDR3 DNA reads TGTGCCAGCAGACGTCGGACAGTATGGGTCGGAAAACTGTTTTTT.

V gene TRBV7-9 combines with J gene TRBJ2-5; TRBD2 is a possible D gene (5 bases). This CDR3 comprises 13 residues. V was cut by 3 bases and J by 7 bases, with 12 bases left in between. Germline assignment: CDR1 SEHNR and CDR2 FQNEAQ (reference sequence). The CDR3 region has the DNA TGTGCCAGCAGCTTCTACACGGGGTGGACCCAGTACTTC. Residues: CASSFYTGWTQYF.

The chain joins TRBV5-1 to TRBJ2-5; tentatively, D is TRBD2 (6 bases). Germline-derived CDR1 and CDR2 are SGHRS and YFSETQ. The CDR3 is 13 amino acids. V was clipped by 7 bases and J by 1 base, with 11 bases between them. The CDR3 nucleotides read TGCGCCAGCCTGATGGAGGGCCAAGAGACCCAGTACTTC. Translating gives CASLMEGQETQYF.

CDR3 sequence: CASSQTGRGRETQYF. CDR3 DNA sequence: TGCGCCAGCAGCCAAACCGGGAGAGGTAGAGAGACCCAGTACTTC. J is TRBJ2-5 and V is TRBV4-3; a possible D gene is TRBD2 (6 bases). Germline V gives CDR1 LGHNA, CDR2 YSLEER. The CDR3 is 15 amino acids. Trimming stripped 2 bases from V and 4 bases from J, with 14 bases between.

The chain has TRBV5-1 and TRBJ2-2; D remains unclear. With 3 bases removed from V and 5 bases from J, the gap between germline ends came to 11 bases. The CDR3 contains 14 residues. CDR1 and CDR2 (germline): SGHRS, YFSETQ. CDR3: CASSWPVQTGELFF. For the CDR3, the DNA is TGCGCCAGCAGCTGGCCCGTTCAAACCGGGGAGCTGTTTTTT.

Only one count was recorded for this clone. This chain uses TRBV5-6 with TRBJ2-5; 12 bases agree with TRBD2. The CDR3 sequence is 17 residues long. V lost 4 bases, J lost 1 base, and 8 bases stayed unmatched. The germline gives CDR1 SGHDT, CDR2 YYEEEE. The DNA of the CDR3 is TGTGCCAGCAGCATCGGACTAGCGGGGATAGGCCAAGAGACCCAGTACTTC. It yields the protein CASSIGLAGIGQETQYF.

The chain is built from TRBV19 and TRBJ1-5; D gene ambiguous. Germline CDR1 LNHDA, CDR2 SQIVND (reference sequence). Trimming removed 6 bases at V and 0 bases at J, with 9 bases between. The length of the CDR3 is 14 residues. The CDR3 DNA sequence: TGTGCCAGTAGGGTACAGTATAGCAATCAGCCCCAGCATTTT. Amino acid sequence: CASRVQYSNQPQHF.

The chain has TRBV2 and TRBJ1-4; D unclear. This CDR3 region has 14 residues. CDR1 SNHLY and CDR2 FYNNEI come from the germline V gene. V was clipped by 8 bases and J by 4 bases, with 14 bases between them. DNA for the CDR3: TGTGCCAGCTCTCGAGGTGGATTTAATGAAAAACTGTTTTTT. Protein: CASSRGGFNEKLFF.

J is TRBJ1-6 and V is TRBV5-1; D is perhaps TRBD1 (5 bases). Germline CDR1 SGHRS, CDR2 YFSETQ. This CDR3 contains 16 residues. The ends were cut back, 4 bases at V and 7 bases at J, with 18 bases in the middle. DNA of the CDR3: TGCGCCAGCAGCCGCAGGGTTATAGAGGCAAATTCACCCCTCCACTTT. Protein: CASSRRVIEANSPLHF.

CDR3 protein: CSVVYSYTYEQYF. The CDR3 coding sequence is TGCAGCGTTGTATATTCATACACCTACGAGCAGTACTTC. The genes are TRBV29-1 and TRBJ2-7; D gene unclear. Germline CDR1 and CDR2: SQVTM and ANQGSEA. V gave up 4 bases and J gave up 2 bases, with 12 bases separating them. The CDR3 runs 13 residues.

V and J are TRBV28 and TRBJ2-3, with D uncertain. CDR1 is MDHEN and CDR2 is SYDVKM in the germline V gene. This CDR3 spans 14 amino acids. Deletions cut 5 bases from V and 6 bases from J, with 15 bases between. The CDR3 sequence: CASSQVPIGDTQYF. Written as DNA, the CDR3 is TGTGCCAGCAGTCAAGTCCCTATCGGGGATACGCAGTATTTT.

CDR3 DNA: TGTGCCAGCAGCCGCTATACAGGGGTTTCCTATAATTCACCCCTCCACTTT. Encoded protein: CASSRYTGVSYNSPLHF. V and J are TRBV5-6 and TRBJ1-6; the match to TRBD1 covers 7 bases. Per the germline V gene, CDR1 is SGHDT and CDR2 is YYEEEE. V shed 4 bases and J 1 base; nucleotides not matched to a gene: 8. This CDR3 has 17 residues.

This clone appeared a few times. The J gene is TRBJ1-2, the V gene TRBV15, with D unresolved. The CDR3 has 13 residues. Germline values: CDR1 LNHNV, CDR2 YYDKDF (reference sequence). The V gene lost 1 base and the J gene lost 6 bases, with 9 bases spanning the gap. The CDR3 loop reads CATSRAGLDGYTF. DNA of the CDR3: TGTGCCACCAGCAGAGCAGGTTTGGATGGCTACACCTTC.